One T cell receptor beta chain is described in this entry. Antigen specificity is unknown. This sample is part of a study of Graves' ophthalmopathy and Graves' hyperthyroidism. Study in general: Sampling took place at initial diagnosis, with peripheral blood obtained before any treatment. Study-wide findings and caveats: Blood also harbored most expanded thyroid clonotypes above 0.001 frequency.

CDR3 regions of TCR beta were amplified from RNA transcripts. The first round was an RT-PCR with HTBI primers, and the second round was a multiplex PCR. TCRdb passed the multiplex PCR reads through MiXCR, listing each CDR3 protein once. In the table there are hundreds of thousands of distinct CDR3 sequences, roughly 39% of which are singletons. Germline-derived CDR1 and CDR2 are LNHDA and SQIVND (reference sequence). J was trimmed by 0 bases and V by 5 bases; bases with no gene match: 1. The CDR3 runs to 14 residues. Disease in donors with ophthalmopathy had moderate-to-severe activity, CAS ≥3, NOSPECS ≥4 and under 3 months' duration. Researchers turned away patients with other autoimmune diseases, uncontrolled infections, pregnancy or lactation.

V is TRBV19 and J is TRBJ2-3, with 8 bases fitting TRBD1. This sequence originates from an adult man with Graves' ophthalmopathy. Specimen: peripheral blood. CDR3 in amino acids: CASSRTGSTDTQYF. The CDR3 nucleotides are TGTGCCAGTAGTCGGACAGGGAGCACAGATACGCAGTATTTT.